These 14 T cell receptor beta chains came from one sample sequenced in a study of response to subunit inactivated influenza vaccine. TCRdb itself ran the RT-PCR reads through MiXCR, one entry per CDR3 protein. The data hold about 800,000 distinct CDR3 sequences, with less than 25% observed a single time. Sequenced here: PBMCs from blood, sampled more than 4 days after vaccination. These receptor sequences come from a man between 45 and 60 years old who received an inactivated influenza vaccine.

This clonotype appeared a few times. V and J are TRBV7-9 and TRBJ2-7; TRBD2 matches at 9 bases. This CDR3 is 16 amino acids long. The germline V gene has CDR1 SEHNR and CDR2 FQNEAQ (reference sequence). V lost 5 bases, J lost 4 bases, and 12 bases stayed unmatched. DNA of the CDR3: TGTGCCAGCAGCCAGGGGCTAGCGGGACGTCCGTACGAGCAGTACTTC. It is translated as CASSQGLAGRPYEQYF.

This clonotype was observed a handful of times. The chain combines TRBV5-1 with TRBJ2-1, with D unresolved. Trimming took 4 bases from V and 12 from J, leaving 23 bases between them. CDR1 and CDR2 from the germline V gene are SGHRS and YFSETQ. The CDR3 has 15 amino acids. The CDR3 here is CASSIPATSVSGQFF. The CDR3 region has the DNA TGCGCCAGCAGCATACCGGCTACCTCCGTTTCGGGGCAGTTCTTC.

This chain uses TRBV5-1 with TRBJ2-3; 12 nucleotides align to TRBD2. CDR3 length equals 15 residues. CDR1 and CDR2 (germline): SGHRS, YFSETQ. Losses at the gene ends were 4 bases for V and 10 bases for J; bases not matched to a gene: 10. The CDR3 DNA reads TGCGCCAGCAGCGGCGGTACTAGCGGGGGGATGGCGCAGTATTTT. This translates into CASSGGTSGGMAQYF.

This chain connects TRBV5-1 to TRBJ2-2, with D uncertain. The V gene lost 6 bases and the J gene lost 1 base, with 7 bases spanning the gap. The CDR3 has 13 residues. Germline V gene data show CDR1 as SGHRS and CDR2 as YFSETQ. The CDR3 DNA reads TGCGCCAGCACCCTTTTGAACACCGGGGAGCTGTTTTTT. Amino acid sequence: CASTLLNTGELFF.

The chain is built from TRBV5-6 and TRBJ2-1; 12 bases agree with TRBD2. The ends lost 2 bases at V and 0 bases at J; junction bases unmatched: 18. Germline assignment: CDR1 SGHDT and CDR2 YYEEEE. This CDR3 is built from 22 residues. As DNA, the CDR3 is TGTGCCAGCAGCTTCTTTTTACTAGCGGGGGGTAACCCCTCTAGCTCCTACAATGAGCAGTTCTTC. Amino acids: CASSFFLLAGGNPSSSYNEQFF.

This chain connects TRBV7-9 to TRBJ2-1; D could derive from TRBD1 or TRBD2 (6 bases each). Germline V gene sequence: CDR1 SEHNR, CDR2 FQNEAQ (reference sequence). With 7 bases removed from V and 6 bases from J, the gap between germline ends came to 22 bases. This CDR3 comprises 16 residues. CDR3 loop: CASTNTGGGRSNEQFF. In DNA, the CDR3 is TGTGCCAGCACCAATACTGGAGGGGGAAGGAGCAATGAGCAGTTCTTC.

The rearrangement links TRBV5-1 to TRBJ2-5; the D gene is possibly TRBD1 (6 bases). The germline V and J ends were trimmed by 4 bases and 5 bases, with 15 bases remaining between them. This CDR3 contains 14 residues. Germline V lookup: CDR1 SGHRS, CDR2 YFSETQ. The CDR3 sequence: CASSVQGPRETQYF. For the CDR3, the DNA is TGCGCCAGCAGCGTACAGGGTCCCCGGGAGACCCAGTACTTC.

This clonotype was seen more than once but under ten times. The V and J genes are TRBV6-1 and TRBJ2-1; 16 nucleotides match TRBD2. Trimming took 7 bases from V and 8 from J; bases not matched to a gene: 14. This CDR3 is 18 amino acids long. Germline V gene lookup returns CDR1 MNHNS and CDR2 SASEGT. CDR3 region: CASIKRGTSGRAFHEQFF. Here the CDR3 DNA reads TGTGCCAGCATCAAAAGGGGGACTAGCGGGAGGGCGTTCCATGAGCAGTTCTTC.

This clonotype has a count of ten or more. The CDR3: CASSQDSSPVEQFF. The DNA of the CDR3 is TGCGCCAGCAGCCAAGATTCCTCCCCCGTGGAGCAGTTCTTC. The V and J genes are TRBV4-3 and TRBJ2-1; D gene ambiguous. Trimming took 0 bases from V and 10 from J, leaving 13 bases between them. The length of the CDR3 is 14 residues. CDR1 and CDR2 from the germline V gene are LGHNA and YSLEER.

V and J are TRBV28 and TRBJ2-5; unclear D gene. The CDR3 is made up of 15 amino acids. Germline V gene sequence: CDR1 MDHEN, CDR2 SYDVKM. Trimming pared 6 bases from V and 3 bases from J, leaving 17 bases between. The CDR3 DNA follows: TGTGCCAGCAGCTCTGGTTTCTCCCACAAAGAGACCCAGTACTTC. Amino acids: CASSSGFSHKETQYF.

This clonotype was observed a few times. The chain has TRBV20-1 and TRBJ2-3, with D perhaps TRBD2 (6 bases). The V gene's germline CDR1 is DFQATT and CDR2 SNEGSKA (reference sequence). The V gene lost 5 bases and the J gene lost 1 base, with 10 bases spanning the gap. The length of the CDR3 is 13 residues. As DNA, the CDR3 is TGCAGTGCTCCCTGGGAGGGCACAGATACGCAGTATTTT. Residues: CSAPWEGTDTQYF.

This clonotype has just a few counts. The gene calls are TRBV20-1 and TRBJ2-1; tentative D call: TRBD1 (5 bases). Germline assignment: CDR1 DFQATT and CDR2 SNEGSKA (reference sequence). The CDR3 is 13 residues long. Between the trimmed V and J ends, which lost 0 bases and 6 bases, there was a span of 9 bases. Written as DNA, the CDR3 is TGCAGTGCTAGAGATGTTAGGGGCAATGAGCAGTTCTTC. Its translation is CSARDVRGNEQFF.

The CDR3 region is CASSQGYSDTQYF. The DNA for the CDR3 is TGCGCCAGCAGCCAAGGCTACTCAGATACGCAGTATTTT. The rearrangement uses TRBV4-3 and TRBJ2-3; D gene uncertain. Trimming took off 1 base at V and 4 bases at J, with 6 bases between the two ends. This CDR3 region has 13 residues. Germline CDR1 and CDR2: LGHNA and YSLEER.

The rearrangement joins TRBV25-1 to TRBJ2-7; either TRBD1 or TRBD2 may supply D (5 bases each). From germline, CDR1 is MGHDK and CDR2 SYGVNS. The CDR3 runs 15 residues. V lost 2 bases to trimming and J lost 2 bases, with 13 bases between them. Here the CDR3 DNA reads TGTGCCAGCAGTGAACCGGGGCCGGGCACCTACGAGCAGTACTTC. It is translated as CASSEPGPGTYEQYF.